This paragraph covers one T cell receptor beta chain sequence. These data come from a study of monozygotic twins with inflammatory bowel disease. From approximately 3,500 ng of total RNA, each TCR library was prepared. TCRdb reanalyzed the 5' RACE reads, giving one entry per CDR3 protein sequence and no DNA. This table holds approximately 140,000 distinct CDR3 sequences. The CDR3 is made up of 13 amino acids. This clonotype was obtained from a human donor with ulcerative colitis or Crohn's disease, or a healthy co-twin of an affected twin (not recorded which). Sequencing was done on a sample of blood. The V and J genes are TRBV12-3 or TRBV12-4 and TRBJ2-7. CDR3 in amino acids: CATSDLLSYEQYF.